Given below is one T cell receptor beta chain in context. Its target is unknown. This specimen comes from a study of T cell responses to AZD1222 COVID-19 vaccine. Study-wide results and caveats: Females made up more of the donors, who were largely white British, and clonal diversity may have come out too low. Researchers report vaccine-associated CD4 TCRs spanning spike, with dominance at 160-218 and 743-854. Unmutated variant regions are reportedly the target of nearly half of TCRs that are spike-specific. At baseline, just 6 or 7 AZD1222 recipients tested seropositive.

Germline CDR1 reads MNHNY; CDR2 reads SVGAGI (reference sequence). This CDR3 has 15 residues. Trimming removed 4 bases from V and 4 bases from J, with 16 bases in between. Using immunoSEQ multiplex PCR, the repertoire was profiled, and TCRdb retains in-frame clones only, with some absent. The sample yields around 69,000 clones, approximately 90% seen once. This receptor was obtained from an adult in good health. The sample consisted of peripheral blood, taken on day 0 of AZD1222 vaccination. V is TRBV6-6 and J is TRBJ1-2; TRBD1 might be the D (5 bases). The chain's CDR3 is CASSSGDPATYGYTF. The CDR3 nucleotides are TGTGCCAGCAGTTCCGGGGACCCTGCAACCTATGGCTACACCTTC.